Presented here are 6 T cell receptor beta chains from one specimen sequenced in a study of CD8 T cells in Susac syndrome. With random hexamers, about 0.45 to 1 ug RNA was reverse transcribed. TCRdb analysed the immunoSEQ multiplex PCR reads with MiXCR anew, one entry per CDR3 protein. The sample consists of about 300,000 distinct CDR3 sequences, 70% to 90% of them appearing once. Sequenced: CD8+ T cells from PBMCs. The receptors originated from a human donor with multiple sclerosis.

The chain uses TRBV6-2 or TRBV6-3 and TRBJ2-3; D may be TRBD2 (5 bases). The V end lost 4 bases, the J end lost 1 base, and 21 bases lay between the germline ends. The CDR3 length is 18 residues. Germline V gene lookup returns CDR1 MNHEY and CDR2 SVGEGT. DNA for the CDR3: TGTGCCAGCAGTTCCATTGAGGTTATGGAGAGGGGCACAGATACGCAGTATTTT. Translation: CASSSIEVMERGTDTQYF.

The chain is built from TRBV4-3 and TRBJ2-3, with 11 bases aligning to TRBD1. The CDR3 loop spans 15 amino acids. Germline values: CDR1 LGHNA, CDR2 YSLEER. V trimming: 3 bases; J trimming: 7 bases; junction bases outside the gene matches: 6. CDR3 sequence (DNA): TGCGCCAGCAGCCATGGGACAGGGGGTAGGAATACGCAGTATTTT. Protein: CASSHGTGGRNTQYF.

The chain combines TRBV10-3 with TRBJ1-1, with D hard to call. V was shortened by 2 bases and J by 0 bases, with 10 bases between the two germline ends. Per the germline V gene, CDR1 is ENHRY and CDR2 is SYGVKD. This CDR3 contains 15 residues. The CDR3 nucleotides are TGTGCCATCAGTGAGAAGGACTCCCTGAACACTGAAGCTTTCTTT. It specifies CAISEKDSLNTEAFF.

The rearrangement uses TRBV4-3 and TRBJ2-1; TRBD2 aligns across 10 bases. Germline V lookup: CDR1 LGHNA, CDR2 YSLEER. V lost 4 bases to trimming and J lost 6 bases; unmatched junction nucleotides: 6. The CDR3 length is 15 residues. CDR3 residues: CASSPTGTSANEQFF. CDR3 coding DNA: TGCGCCAGCAGCCCCACGGGGACTAGCGCCAATGAGCAGTTCTTC.

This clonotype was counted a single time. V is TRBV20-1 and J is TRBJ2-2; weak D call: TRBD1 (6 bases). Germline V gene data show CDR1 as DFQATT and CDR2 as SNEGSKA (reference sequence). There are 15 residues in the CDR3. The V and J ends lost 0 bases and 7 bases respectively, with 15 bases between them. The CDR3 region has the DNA TGCAGTGCTAGAGATATAACAGGGTCGGTCGGGGAGCTGTTTTTT. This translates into CSARDITGSVGELFF.

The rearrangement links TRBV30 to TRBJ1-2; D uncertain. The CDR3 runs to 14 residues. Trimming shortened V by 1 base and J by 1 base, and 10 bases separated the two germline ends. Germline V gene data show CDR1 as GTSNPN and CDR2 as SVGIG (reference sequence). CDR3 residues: CAWSGSEINYGYTF. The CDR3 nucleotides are TGTGCCTGGAGTGGGTCCGAAATTAACTATGGCTACACCTTC.